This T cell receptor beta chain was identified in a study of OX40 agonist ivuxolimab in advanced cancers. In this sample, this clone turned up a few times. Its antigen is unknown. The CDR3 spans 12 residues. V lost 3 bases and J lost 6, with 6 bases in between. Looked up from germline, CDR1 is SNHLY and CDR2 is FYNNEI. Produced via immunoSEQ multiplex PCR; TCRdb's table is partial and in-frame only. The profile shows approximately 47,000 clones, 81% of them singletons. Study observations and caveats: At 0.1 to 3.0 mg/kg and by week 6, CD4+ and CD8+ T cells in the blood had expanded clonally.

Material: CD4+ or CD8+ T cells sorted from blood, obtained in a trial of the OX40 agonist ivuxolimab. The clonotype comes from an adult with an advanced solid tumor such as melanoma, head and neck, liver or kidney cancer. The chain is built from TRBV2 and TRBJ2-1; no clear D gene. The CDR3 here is CASSDIGNEQFF. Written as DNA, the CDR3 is TGTGCCAGCAGTGATATTGGCAATGAGCAGTTCTTC.